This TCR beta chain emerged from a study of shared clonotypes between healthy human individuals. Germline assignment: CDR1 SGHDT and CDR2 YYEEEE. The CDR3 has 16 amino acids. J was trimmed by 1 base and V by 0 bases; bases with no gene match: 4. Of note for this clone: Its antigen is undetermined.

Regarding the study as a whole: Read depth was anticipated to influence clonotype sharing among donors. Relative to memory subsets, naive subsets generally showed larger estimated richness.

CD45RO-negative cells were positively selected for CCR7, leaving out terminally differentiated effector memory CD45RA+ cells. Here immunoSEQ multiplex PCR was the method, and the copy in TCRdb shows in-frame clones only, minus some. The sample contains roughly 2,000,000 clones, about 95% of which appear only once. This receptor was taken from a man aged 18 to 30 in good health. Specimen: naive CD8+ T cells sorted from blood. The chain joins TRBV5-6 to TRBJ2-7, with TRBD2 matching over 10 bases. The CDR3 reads CASSLDEREGSYEQYF. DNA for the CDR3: TGTGCCAGCAGCTTGGACGAGCGGGAGGGTTCCTACGAGCAGTACTTC.